These 4 T cell receptor beta chains share one sample of origin, sequenced in a study of metastatic and nonmetastatic thyroid tumors. TCRdb recomputed clones from the PCR reads via MiXCR. The sample has over 10,000 clones, roughly 12% seen once. Until they underwent thyroid surgery, no patient had received any treatment. Sequenced input: blood. The source is a female donor with papillary thyroid cancer or a benign thyroid nodule (not recorded which). Some clones in this sample may be carry-over from other donors' samples.

By sample share, this clone is medium-sized. The chain is built from TRBV27 and TRBJ2-7; a weak D match, TRBD2 (5 bases). Germline values: CDR1 MNHEY, CDR2 SMNVEV (reference sequence). The V end lost 5 bases, the J end lost 2 bases, and 10 bases lay between the germline ends. The CDR3 covers 13 residues. DNA of the CDR3: TGTGCCAGCAGTGAAACTAGTACCTACGAGCAGTACTTC. Translated: CASSETSTYEQYF.

This clone came up many times. This chain uses TRBV20-1 with TRBJ2-4, with TRBD2 identical over 8 bases. CDR1 and CDR2 from the germline V gene are DFQATT and SNEGSKA (reference sequence). The trim removed 6 bases at V and 5 bases at J, leaving 6 bases unmatched. The CDR3 contains 13 residues. CDR3 residues: CSALPGRENIQYF. CDR3 sequence (DNA): TGCAGTGCCCTACCCGGGAGGGAAAACATTCAGTACTTC.

Within the sample, this clone is medium-sized. The rearrangement uses TRBV27 and TRBJ2-1, with 11 bases aligning to TRBD1. The V segment lost 6 bases and the J segment 2 bases; nucleotides outside the gene matches: 3. The germline V gene has CDR1 MNHEY and CDR2 SMNVEV (reference sequence). The CDR3 is made up of 15 amino acids. The CDR3 here is CASRMGQGAYNEQFF. CDR3 DNA: TGTGCCAGCAGGATGGGACAGGGGGCCTACAATGAGCAGTTCTTC.

This clone appeared many times. V usage is TRBV5-4 and J usage is TRBJ2-5; 7 bases fit TRBD1. The V segment lost 0 bases and the J segment 5 bases; nucleotides outside the gene matches: 7. Germline CDR1 is SGHNT and CDR2 is YYREEE (reference sequence). This CDR3 is built from 15 residues. The CDR3 spells CASSLGQGLTETQYF. CDR3 nucleotides: TGTGCCAGCAGCTTGGGACAGGGTCTGACTGAGACCCAGTACTTC.